This T cell receptor beta chain comes out of a study of blood T cell repertoires in COVID-19. TCRdb's table, derived via immunoSEQ multiplex PCR, lists solely in-frame clones and lacks some. The data hold 90,000 to 120,000 clones, with roughly 84% observed a single time. Germline-derived CDR1 and CDR2 are LNHNV and YYDKDF (reference sequence). Trimming pared 0 bases from V and 9 bases from J, leaving 15 bases between. The CDR3 sequence is 16 residues long. The sequenced sample consisted of peripheral blood. V is TRBV15 and J is TRBJ1-6; D gene uncertain. This sequence originates from a human donor in a cohort sampled during active COVID-19. The DNA for the CDR3 is TGTGCCACCAGCAGAGATCTAATAGATTCGGGTTCACCCCTCCACTTT. Translated: CATSRDLIDSGSPLHF.